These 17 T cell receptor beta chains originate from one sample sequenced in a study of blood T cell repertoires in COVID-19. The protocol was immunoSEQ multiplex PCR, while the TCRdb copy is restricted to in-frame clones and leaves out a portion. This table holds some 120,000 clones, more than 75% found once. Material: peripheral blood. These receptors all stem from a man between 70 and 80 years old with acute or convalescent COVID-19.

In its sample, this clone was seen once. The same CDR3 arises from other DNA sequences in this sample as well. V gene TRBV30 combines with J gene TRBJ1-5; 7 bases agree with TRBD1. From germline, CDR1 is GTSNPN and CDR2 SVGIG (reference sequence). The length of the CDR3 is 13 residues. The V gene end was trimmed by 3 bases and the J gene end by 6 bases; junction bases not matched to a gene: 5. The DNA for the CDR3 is TGTGCCTGGAGGGGGGCAGGGGGTCAGCCCCAGCATTTT. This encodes CAWRGAGGQPQHF.

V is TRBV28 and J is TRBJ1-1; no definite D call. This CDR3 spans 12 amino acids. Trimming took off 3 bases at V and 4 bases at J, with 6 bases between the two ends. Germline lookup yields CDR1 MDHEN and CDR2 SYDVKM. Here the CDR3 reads CASSFRSTEAFF. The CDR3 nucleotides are TGTGCCAGCAGTTTCCGGAGCACTGAAGCTTTCTTT. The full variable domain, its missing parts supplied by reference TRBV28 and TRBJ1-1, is DVKVTQSSRYLVKRTGEKVFLECVQDMDHENMFWYRQDPGLGLRLIYFSYDVKMKEKGDIPEGYSVSREKKERFSLILESASTNQTSMYLCASSFRSTEAFFGQGTRLTVV.

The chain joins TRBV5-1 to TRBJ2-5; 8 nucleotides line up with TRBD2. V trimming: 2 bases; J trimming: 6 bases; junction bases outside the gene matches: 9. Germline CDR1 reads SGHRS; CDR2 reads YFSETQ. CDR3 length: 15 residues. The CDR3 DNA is TGCGCCAGCAGCTTTGGTGGTAGCGGGACCCAGACCCAGTACTTC. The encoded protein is CASSFGGSGTQTQYF.

This chain's CDR3 is CAWSAQGQMDTQYF. CDR3 coding DNA: TGTGCCTGGAGTGCACAGGGACAGATGGATACGCAGTATTTT. The chain is built from TRBV30 and TRBJ2-3; TRBD1 agrees at 7 bases. The CDR3 contains 14 residues. V gave up 1 base and J gave up 6 bases; unmatched junction bases: 7. Germline V gives CDR1 GTSNPN, CDR2 SVGIG (reference sequence).

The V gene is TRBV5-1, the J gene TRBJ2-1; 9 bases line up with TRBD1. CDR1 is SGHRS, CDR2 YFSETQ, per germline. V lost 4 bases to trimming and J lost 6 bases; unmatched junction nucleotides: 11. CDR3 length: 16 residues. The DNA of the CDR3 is TGCGCCAGCAGCCAAATATTGGACAGGGGACGCAATGAGCAGTTCTTC. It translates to CASSQILDRGRNEQFF.

The CDR3 spells CASRLAGATDTQYF. As DNA, the CDR3 is TGTGCCAGTAGGTTAGCGGGGGCCACAGATACGCAGTATTTT. V and J are TRBV19 and TRBJ2-3; TRBD2 agrees at 9 bases. There are 14 residues in the CDR3. The ends lost 6 bases at V and 2 bases at J; junction bases unmatched: 3. Looked up from germline, CDR1 is LNHDA and CDR2 is SQIVND (reference sequence).

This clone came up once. As DNA, the CDR3 is TGTGCCAGCTCACCTATCCGGACAGGGGATTACTCCTATAATTCACCCCTCCACTTT. Residues: CASSPIRTGDYSYNSPLHF. The V and J genes are TRBV18 and TRBJ1-6, with 9 positions matching TRBD1. J was trimmed by 0 bases and V by 3 bases; bases with no gene match: 9. From germline, CDR1 is KGHSH and CDR2 LQKENI. The CDR3 extends over 19 amino acids. Looking up the rest from reference TRBV18 and TRBJ1-6 gives the full variable domain: NAGVMQNPRHLVRRRGQEARLRCSPMKGHSHVYWYRQLPEEGLKFMVYLQKENIIDESGMPKERFSAEFPKEGPSILRIQQVVRGDSAAYFCASSPIRTGDYSYNSPLHFGNGTRLTVT.

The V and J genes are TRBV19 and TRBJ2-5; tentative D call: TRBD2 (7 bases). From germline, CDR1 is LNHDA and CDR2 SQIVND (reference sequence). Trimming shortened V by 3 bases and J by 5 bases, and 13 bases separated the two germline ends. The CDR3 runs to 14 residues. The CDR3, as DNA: TGTGCCAGTAGTATGGCACAGGGAGGGGAGACCCAGTACTTC. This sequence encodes CASSMAQGGETQYF. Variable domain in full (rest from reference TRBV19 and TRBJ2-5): DGGITQSPKYLFRKEGQNVTLSCEQNLNHDAMYWYRQDPGQGLRLIYYSQIVNDFQKGDIAEGYSVSREKKESFPLTVTSAQKNPTAFYLCASSMAQGGETQYFGPGTRLLVL.

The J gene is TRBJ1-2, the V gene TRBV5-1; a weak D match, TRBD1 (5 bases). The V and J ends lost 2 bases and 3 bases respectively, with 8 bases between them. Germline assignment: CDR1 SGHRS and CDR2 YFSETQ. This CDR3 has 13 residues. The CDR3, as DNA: TGCGCCAGCAGCTTCGACAGCGACTATGGCTACACCTTC. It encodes CASSFDSDYGYTF.

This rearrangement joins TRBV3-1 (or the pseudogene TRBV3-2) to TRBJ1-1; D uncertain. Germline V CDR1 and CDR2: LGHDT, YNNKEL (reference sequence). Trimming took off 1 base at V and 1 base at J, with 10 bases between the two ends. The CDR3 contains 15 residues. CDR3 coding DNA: TGTGCCAGCAGCCAAGGGCACAAATCGAACACTGAAGCTTTCTTT. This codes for CASSQGHKSNTEAFF.

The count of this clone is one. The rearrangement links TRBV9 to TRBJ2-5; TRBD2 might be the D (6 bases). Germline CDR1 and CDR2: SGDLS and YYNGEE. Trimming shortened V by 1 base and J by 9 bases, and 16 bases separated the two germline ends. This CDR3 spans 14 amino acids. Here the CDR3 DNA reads TGTGCCAGCAGCGTAAGGGAGGCCCGCGTTCCCCAGTACTTC. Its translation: CASSVREARVPQYF.

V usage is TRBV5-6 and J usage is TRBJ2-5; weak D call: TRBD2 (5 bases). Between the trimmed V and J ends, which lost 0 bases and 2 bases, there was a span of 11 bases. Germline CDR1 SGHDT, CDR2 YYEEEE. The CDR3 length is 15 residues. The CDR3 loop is CASSLDRGPQETQYF. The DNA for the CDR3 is TGTGCCAGCAGCTTGGACAGAGGGCCACAAGAGACCCAGTACTTC.

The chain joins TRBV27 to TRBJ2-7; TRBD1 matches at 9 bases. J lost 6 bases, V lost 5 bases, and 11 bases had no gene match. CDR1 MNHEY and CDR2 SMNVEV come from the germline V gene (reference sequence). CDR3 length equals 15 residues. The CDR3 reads CASSPYRDRAPEQYF. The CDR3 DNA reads TGTGCCAGCAGTCCCTACCGGGACAGGGCACCCGAGCAGTACTTC.

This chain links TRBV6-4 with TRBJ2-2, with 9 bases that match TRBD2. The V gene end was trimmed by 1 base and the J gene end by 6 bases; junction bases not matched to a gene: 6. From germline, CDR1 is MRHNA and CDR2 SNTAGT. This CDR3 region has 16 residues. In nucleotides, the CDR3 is TGTGCCAGCAGTGACTTGGCGGGGGGGCACGCCGGGGAGCTGTTTTTT. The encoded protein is CASSDLAGGHAGELFF.

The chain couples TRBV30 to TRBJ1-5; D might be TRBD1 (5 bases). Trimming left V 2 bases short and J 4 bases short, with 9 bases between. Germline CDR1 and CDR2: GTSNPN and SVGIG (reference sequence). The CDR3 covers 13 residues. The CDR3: CAWSSQGNQPQHF. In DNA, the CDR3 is TGTGCCTGGAGTAGCCAGGGAAATCAGCCCCAGCATTTT.

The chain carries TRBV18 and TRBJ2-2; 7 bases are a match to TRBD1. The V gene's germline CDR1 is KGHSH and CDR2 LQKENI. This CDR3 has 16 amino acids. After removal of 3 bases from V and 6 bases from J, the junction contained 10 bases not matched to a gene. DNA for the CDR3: TGTGCCAGCTCACCTTTACGGGACAGAGCGCCCGGGGAGCTGTTTTTT. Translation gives CASSPLRDRAPGELFF. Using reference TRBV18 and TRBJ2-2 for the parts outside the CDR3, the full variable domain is NAGVMQNPRHLVRRRGQEARLRCSPMKGHSHVYWYRQLPEEGLKFMVYLQKENIIDESGMPKERFSAEFPKEGPSILRIQQVVRGDSAAYFCASSPLRDRAPGELFFGEGSRLTVL.

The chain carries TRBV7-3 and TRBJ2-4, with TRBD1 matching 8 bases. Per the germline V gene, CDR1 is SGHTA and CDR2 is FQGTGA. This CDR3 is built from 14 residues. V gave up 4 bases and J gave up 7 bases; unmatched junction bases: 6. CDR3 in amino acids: CASSSRQGRNIQYF. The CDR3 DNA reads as TGTGCCAGCAGCTCTAGACAGGGGCGGAACATTCAGTACTTC.